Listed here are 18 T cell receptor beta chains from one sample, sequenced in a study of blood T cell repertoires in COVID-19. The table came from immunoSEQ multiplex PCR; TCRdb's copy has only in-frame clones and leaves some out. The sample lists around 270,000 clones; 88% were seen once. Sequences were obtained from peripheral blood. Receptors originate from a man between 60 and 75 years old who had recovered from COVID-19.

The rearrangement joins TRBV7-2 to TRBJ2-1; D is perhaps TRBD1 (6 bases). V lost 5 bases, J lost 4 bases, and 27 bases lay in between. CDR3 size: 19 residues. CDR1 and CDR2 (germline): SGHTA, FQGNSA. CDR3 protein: CASSPQPGDRPTIYNEQFF. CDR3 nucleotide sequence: TGTGCCAGCAGCCCCCAGCCCGGCGACAGGCCCACTATATACAATGAGCAGTTCTTC. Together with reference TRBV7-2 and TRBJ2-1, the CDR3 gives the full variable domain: GAGVSQSPSNKVTEKGKDVELRCDPISGHTALYWYRQSLGQGLEFLIYFQGNSAPDKSGLPSDRFSAERTGGSVSTLTIQRTQQEDSAVYLCASSPQPGDRPTIYNEQFFGPGTRLTVL.

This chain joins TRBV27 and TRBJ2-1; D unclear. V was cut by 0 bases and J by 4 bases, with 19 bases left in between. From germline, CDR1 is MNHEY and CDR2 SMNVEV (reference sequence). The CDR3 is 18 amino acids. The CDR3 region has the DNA TGTGCCAGCAGTTTATCGATTCCTCTCAGAAAAGATTACAATGAGCAGTTCTTC. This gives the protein CASSLSIPLRKDYNEQFF.

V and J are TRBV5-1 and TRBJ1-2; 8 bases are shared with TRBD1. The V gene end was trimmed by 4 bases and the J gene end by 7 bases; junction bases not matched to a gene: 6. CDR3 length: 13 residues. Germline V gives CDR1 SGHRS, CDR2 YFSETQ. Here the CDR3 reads CASSPQGGGGYTF. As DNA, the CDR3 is TGCGCCAGCAGCCCACAGGGGGGAGGTGGCTACACCTTC.

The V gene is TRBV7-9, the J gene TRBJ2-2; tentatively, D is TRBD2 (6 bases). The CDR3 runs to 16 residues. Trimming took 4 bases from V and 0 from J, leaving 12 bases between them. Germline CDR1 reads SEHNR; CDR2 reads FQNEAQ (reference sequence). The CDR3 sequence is CASSSGTWTNTGELFF. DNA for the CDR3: TGTGCCAGCAGCTCCGGGACTTGGACGAACACCGGGGAGCTGTTTTTT.

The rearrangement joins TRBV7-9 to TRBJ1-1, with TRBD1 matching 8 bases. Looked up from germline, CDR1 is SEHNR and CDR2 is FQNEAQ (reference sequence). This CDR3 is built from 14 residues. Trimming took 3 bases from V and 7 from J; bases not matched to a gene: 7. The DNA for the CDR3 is TGTGCCAGCAGCTTTCCCCAGGGGGCTCATGAAGCTTTCTTT. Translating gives CASSFPQGAHEAFF.

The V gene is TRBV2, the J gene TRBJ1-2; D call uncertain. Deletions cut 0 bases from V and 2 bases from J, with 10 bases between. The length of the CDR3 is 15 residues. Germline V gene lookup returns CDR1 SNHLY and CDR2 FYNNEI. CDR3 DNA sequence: TGTGCCAGCAGTGAAGCGCTTCGAGGGAACTATGGCTACACCTTC. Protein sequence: CASSEALRGNYGYTF. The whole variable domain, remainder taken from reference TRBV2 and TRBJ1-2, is EPEVTQTPSHQVTQMGQEVILRCVPISNHLYFYWYRQILGQKVEFLVSFYNNEISEKSEIFDDQFSVERPDGSNFTLKIRSTKLEDSAMYFCASSEALRGNYGYTFGSGTRLTVV.

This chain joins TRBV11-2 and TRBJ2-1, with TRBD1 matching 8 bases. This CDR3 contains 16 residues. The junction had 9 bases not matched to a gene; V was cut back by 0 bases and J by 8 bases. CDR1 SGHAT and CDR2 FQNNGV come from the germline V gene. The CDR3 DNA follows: TGTGCCAGCAGCTTAGATTGGTCAGGGGGCTTGGATGAGCAGTTCTTC. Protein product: CASSLDWSGGLDEQFF.

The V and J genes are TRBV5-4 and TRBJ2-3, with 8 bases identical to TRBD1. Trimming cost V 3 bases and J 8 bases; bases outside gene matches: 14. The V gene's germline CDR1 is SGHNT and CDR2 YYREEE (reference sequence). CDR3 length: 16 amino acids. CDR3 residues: CASSSVAGGGLGTQYF. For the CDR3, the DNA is TGTGCCAGCAGCTCCGTGGCAGGGGGCGGTTTAGGTACGCAGTATTTT.

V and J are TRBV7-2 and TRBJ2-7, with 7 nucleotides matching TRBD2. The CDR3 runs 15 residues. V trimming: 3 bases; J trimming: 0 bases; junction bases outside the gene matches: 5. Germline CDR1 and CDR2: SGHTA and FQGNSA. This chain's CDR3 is CASSFSGGFSYEQYF. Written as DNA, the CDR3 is TGTGCCAGCAGCTTCTCCGGGGGGTTCTCCTACGAGCAGTACTTC.

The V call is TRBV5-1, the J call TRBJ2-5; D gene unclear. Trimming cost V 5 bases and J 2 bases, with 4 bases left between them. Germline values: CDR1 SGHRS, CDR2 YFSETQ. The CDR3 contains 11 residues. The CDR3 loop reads CASSSQETQYF. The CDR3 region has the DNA TGCGCCAGCAGTTCACAAGAGACCCAGTACTTC.

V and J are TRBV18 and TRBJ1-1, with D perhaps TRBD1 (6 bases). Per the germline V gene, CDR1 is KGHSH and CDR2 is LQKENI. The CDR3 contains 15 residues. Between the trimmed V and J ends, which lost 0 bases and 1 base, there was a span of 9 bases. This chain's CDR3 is CASSPPNRENTEAFF. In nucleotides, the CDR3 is TGTGCCAGCTCACCACCGAACAGGGAGAACACTGAAGCTTTCTTT. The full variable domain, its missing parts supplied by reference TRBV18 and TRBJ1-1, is NAGVMQNPRHLVRRRGQEARLRCSPMKGHSHVYWYRQLPEEGLKFMVYLQKENIIDESGMPKERFSAEFPKEGPSILRIQQVVRGDSAAYFCASSPPNRENTEAFFGQGTRLTVV.

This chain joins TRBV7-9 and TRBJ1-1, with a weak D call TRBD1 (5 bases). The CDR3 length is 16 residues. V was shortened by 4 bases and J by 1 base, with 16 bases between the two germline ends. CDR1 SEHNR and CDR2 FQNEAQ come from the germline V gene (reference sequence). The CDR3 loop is CASSSSSWGANTEAFF. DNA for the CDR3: TGTGCCAGCAGCTCCTCCTCCTGGGGCGCGAACACTGAAGCTTTCTTT.

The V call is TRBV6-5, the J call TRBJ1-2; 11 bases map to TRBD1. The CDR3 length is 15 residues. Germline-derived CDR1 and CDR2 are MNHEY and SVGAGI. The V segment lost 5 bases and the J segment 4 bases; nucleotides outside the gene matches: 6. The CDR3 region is CASSTGQGAGYGYTF. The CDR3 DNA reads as TGTGCCAGCAGTACTGGACAGGGGGCCGGCTATGGCTACACCTTC.

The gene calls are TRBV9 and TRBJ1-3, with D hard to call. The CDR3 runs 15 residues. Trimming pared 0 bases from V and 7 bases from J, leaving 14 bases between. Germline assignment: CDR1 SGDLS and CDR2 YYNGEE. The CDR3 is CASSVAPSLQNTIYF. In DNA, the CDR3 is TGTGCCAGCAGCGTAGCCCCGTCTCTTCAGAACACCATATATTTT.

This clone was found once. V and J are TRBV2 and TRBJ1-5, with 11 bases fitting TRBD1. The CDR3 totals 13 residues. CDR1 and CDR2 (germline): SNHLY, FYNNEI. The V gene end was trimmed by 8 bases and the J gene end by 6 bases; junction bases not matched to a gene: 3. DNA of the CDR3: TGTGCCAGCCGGACAGGGGGCGGTCAGCCCCAGCATTTT. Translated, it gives CASRTGGGQPQHF.

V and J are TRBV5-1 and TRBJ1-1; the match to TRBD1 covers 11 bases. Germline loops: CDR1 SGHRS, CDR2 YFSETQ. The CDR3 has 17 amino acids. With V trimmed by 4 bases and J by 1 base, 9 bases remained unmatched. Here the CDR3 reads CASSPGQGAIRNTEAFF. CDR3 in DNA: TGCGCCAGCAGCCCCGGACAGGGGGCCATTCGGAACACTGAAGCTTTCTTT.

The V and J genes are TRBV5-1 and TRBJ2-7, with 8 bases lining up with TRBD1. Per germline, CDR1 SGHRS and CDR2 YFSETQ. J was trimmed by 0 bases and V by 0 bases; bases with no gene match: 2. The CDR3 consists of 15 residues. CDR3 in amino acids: CASSLVGTGSYEQYF. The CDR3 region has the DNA TGCGCCAGCAGCTTGGTGGGGACAGGCTCCTACGAGCAGTACTTC. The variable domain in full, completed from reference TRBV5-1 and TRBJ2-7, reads KAGVTQTPRYLIKTRGQQVTLSCSPISGHRSVSWYQQTPGQGLQFLFEYFSETQRNKGNFPGRFSGRQFSNSRSEMNVSTLELGDSALYLCASSLVGTGSYEQYFGPGTRLTVT.

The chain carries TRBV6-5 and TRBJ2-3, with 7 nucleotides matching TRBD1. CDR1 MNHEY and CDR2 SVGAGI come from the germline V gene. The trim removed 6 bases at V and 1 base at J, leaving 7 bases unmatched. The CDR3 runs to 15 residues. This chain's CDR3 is CASSVQGQGTDTQYF. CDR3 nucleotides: TGTGCCAGCAGCGTACAGGGGCAAGGCACAGATACGCAGTATTTT.